Below are 19 T cell receptor beta chains sequenced from a single sample in a study of PD-L1 blockade in urothelial cancer. Repertoires were generated with immunoSEQ multiplex PCR, while TCRdb's copy carries only in-frame clones and drops some. The sample holds 45,000 to 60,000 clones, over 75% seen once. The sample consisted of PBMCs, taken around atezolizumab (anti-PD-L1) treatment. The receptors come from a man aged 40-55 years with urothelial cancer.

This clone was seen a single time. V and J are TRBV5-1 and TRBJ2-7, with a tentative D call TRBD1 (6 bases). Germline V gene lookup returns CDR1 SGHRS and CDR2 YFSETQ. Trimming stripped 0 bases from V and 5 bases from J, with 12 bases between. There are 14 residues in the CDR3. The CDR3 DNA reads TGCGCCAGCAGCTTGGGAGGGGGAAGAAACGAGCAGTACTTC. Amino acids: CASSLGGGRNEQYF.

As to this clone: At the DNA level, this CDR3 is encoded by other sequences in the same sample as well. This rearrangement joins TRBV5-1 to TRBJ2-3, with 9 positions matching TRBD2. Germline V CDR1 and CDR2: SGHRS, YFSETQ. V trimming: 3 bases; J trimming: 3 bases; junction bases outside the gene matches: 8. The CDR3 totals 16 residues. CDR3 coding DNA: TGCGCCAGCAGCTATTACAGTAGCGGGAGAACAGATACGCAGTATTTT. It specifies CASSYYSSGRTDTQYF.

The chain combines TRBV15 with TRBJ1-1, with D possibly matching TRBD1 (5 bases). CDR3 length equals 14 residues. V dropped 9 bases and J dropped 1 base, with 15 bases sitting between them. The germline V gene has CDR1 LNHNV and CDR2 YYDKDF (reference sequence). The CDR3 reads CATWTGGSNTEAFF. The CDR3 nucleotides are TGTGCCACTTGGACCGGGGGATCGAACACTGAAGCTTTCTTT.

The V gene is TRBV6-1, the J gene TRBJ2-7; D remains unclear. This CDR3 contains 12 residues. V lost 4 bases to trimming and J lost 6 bases, with 10 bases between them. CDR1 MNHNS and CDR2 SASEGT come from the germline V gene. CDR3 nucleotide sequence: TGTGCCAGCAGTGGATCCCATAGCGAGCAGTACTTC. It translates to CASSGSHSEQYF.

The V gene is TRBV14, the J gene TRBJ2-1; 10 bases line up with TRBD2. CDR3 length equals 13 residues. The V gene end was trimmed by 3 bases and the J gene end by 12 bases; junction bases not matched to a gene: 5. Per the germline V gene, CDR1 is SGHDN and CDR2 is FVKESK. As DNA, the CDR3 is TGTGCCAGCAGCCAGCCTAGCGGGAGTATGCAGTTCTTC. It encodes CASSQPSGSMQFF.

Only a few counts were recorded for this clone. This chain joins TRBV30 and TRBJ2-7; tentative D call: TRBD2 (6 bases). The CDR3 covers 13 residues. CDR1 and CDR2 (germline): GTSNPN, SVGIG (reference sequence). Trimming stripped 8 bases from V and 1 base from J, with 15 bases between. Here the CDR3 reads CAGTLATSYEQYF. Written as DNA, the CDR3 is TGTGCCGGGACTCTAGCGACTTCCTACGAGCAGTACTTC.

This chain connects TRBV7-9 to TRBJ1-1; D is uncertain. Germline V CDR1 and CDR2: SEHNR, FQNEAQ (reference sequence). The CDR3 sequence is 13 residues long. With 4 bases removed from V and 6 bases from J, the gap between germline ends came to 12 bases. CDR3 nucleotide sequence: TGTGCCAGCAGCTCGGCGGGTGGGGCTGAAGCTTTCTTT. Its translation is CASSSAGGAEAFF.

The J gene is TRBJ2-1, the V gene TRBV5-4; the D is unclear. V dropped 3 bases and J dropped 2 bases, with 9 bases sitting between them. Germline V lookup: CDR1 SGHNT, CDR2 YYREEE (reference sequence). This CDR3 is built from 14 residues. Here the CDR3 reads CASSSTNAYNEQFF. In DNA form, the CDR3 reads TGTGCCAGCAGCTCGACAAACGCCTACAATGAGCAGTTCTTC. Combining the CDR3 with reference TRBV5-4 and TRBJ2-1 gives the whole variable domain ETGVTQSPTHLIKTRGQQVTLRCSSQSGHNTVSWYQQALGQGPQFIFQYYREEENGRGNFPPRFSGLQFPNYSSELNVNALELDDSALYLCASSSTNAYNEQFFGPGTRLTVL.

This clone has a single count. The chain links TRBV30 to TRBJ1-4; no clear D gene. The CDR3 covers 11 residues. Trimming took off 7 bases at V and 4 bases at J, with 7 bases between the two ends. Germline lookup yields CDR1 GTSNPN and CDR2 SVGIG (reference sequence). The CDR3 here is CASPYNEKLFF. CDR3 DNA sequence: TGTGCCTCTCCGTATAATGAAAAACTGTTTTTT. The full variable domain, rest sourced from reference TRBV30 and TRBJ1-4, is SQTIHQWPATLVQPVGSPLSLECTVEGTSNPNLYWYRQAAGRGLQLLFYSVGIGQISSEVPQNLSASRPQDRQFILSSKKLLLSDSGFYLCASPYNEKLFFGSGTQLSVL.

This chain connects TRBV12-5 to TRBJ2-1, with 12 bases identical to TRBD2. The CDR3 is 16 amino acids. In germline, CDR1 is LGHNT, CDR2 FRNRAP. V lost 6 bases, J lost 9 bases, and 12 bases stayed unmatched. This CDR3 is CASGPARLAGVGEQFF. The CDR3 coding sequence is TGTGCTAGTGGACCAGCGAGACTAGCGGGAGTTGGTGAGCAGTTCTTC.

This rearrangement joins TRBV4-2 to TRBJ1-4; 7 nucleotides agree with TRBD1. Germline V lookup: CDR1 LGHNA, CDR2 YNFKEQ. There are 15 residues in the CDR3. V shed 4 bases, J shed 4 bases, and the junction held 6 bases outside the gene matches. CDR3 region: CASSPVDRSNEKLFF. Written as DNA, the CDR3 is TGTGCCAGCAGCCCCGTGGACAGGAGTAATGAAAAACTGTTTTTT.

The rearrangement links TRBV18 to TRBJ2-2; TRBD1 might be the D (5 bases). The CDR3 runs 16 residues. Trimming removed 2 bases from V and 7 bases from J, with 17 bases in between. The germline CDR1 and CDR2 sequences are KGHSH and LQKENI. CDR3 nucleotide sequence: TGTGCCAGCTCACCAGTTGTTGACAGATTGGGCGGGGAGCTGTTTTTT. Protein product: CASSPVVDRLGGELFF.

V usage is TRBV27 and J usage is TRBJ2-5, with 10 bases lining up with TRBD2. This CDR3 spans 16 amino acids. Losses at the gene ends were 1 base for V and 4 bases for J; bases not matched to a gene: 6. CDR1 and CDR2 (germline): MNHEY, SMNVEV (reference sequence). As DNA, the CDR3 is TGTGCCAGCAGTTTATTACCTAGCGGGAGCCGAGAGACCCAGTACTTC. Encoded protein: CASSLLPSGSRETQYF.

This sequence joins TRBV5-4 and TRBJ2-2; D remains ambiguous. This CDR3 has 15 residues. Germline V gene sequence: CDR1 SGHNT, CDR2 YYREEE (reference sequence). Trimming cost V 8 bases and J 6 bases, with 20 bases left between them. The CDR3 coding sequence is TGTGCCAGTAAGCCTGAACCCTTCTCCGCCGGGGAGCTGTTTTTT. Amino acids: CASKPEPFSAGELFF.

The chain links TRBV6-6 to TRBJ1-1, with 7 bases lining up with TRBD1. Germline V gives CDR1 MNHNY, CDR2 SVGAGI (reference sequence). This CDR3 region has 12 residues. The J segment lost 10 bases and the V segment lost 4 bases, leaving 6 bases of the junction unmatched. The CDR3 nucleotides are TGTGCCAGCAGTTCCCGGGACAGTAGAGCTTTCTTT. Residues: CASSSRDSRAFF.

This chain uses TRBV7-9 with TRBJ1-2, with a weak D call TRBD1 (5 bases). Germline CDR1 SEHNR, CDR2 FQNEAQ (reference sequence). V lost 0 bases and J lost 5, with 16 bases in between. The CDR3 spans 16 residues. The CDR3 DNA follows: TGTGCCAGCAGCTTAGCTAGTTCGACAGCACTTTATGGCTACACCTTC. As protein: CASSLASSTALYGYTF.

This clone has just one count. The V gene is TRBV4-1, the J gene TRBJ1-2, with 9 positions matching TRBD1. The CDR3 extends over 15 amino acids. CDR1 is MGHRA and CDR2 is YSYEKL in the germline V gene. With V trimmed by 2 bases and J by 6 bases, 7 bases remained unmatched. This chain's CDR3 is CASSQTATGGNGYTF. CDR3 in DNA: TGCGCCAGCAGCCAAACAGCGACAGGGGGGAATGGCTACACCTTC.

This chain joins TRBV7-2 and TRBJ1-2, with D tentatively TRBD1 (6 bases). V was pared by 10 bases and J by 0 bases, with 12 bases between. Germline-derived CDR1 and CDR2 are SGHTA and FQGNSA. The CDR3 contains 13 residues. CDR3 in DNA: TGTGCCACCTACACAGGGTCTAACTATGGCTACACCTTC. Translating gives CATYTGSNYGYTF.

This CDR3 is CASSSLSGRAYEQYF. The CDR3 DNA reads TGTGCCAGCAGCTCCCTTAGCGGGAGGGCCTACGAGCAGTACTTC. V gene TRBV11-2 combines with J gene TRBJ2-7; 11 nucleotides agree with TRBD2. This CDR3 is 15 amino acids long. The trim removed 4 bases at V and 2 bases at J, leaving 4 bases unmatched. Germline V gene data show CDR1 as SGHAT and CDR2 as FQNNGV.